This is a list of T cell receptor beta chains from one sample in a study of regulatory T cells in long-lasting Graves disease. TCRdb independently ran MiXCR on the multiplex PCR reads; one entry per CDR3 protein. Among roughly 400,000 distinct CDR3 sequences listed, roughly a fifth were seen once. The source was peripheral blood mononuclear cells (PBMCs), collected when the disease was refractory, from a patient treated with antithyroid drugs. All receptors come from a female donor with Graves disease. The CDR3 runs from the conserved cysteine through the conserved F or W. The D gene is left open where the match is weak. Where a row states a size, it is once, few, many or the class of an expanded clone; other rows omit it.

j_call | v_call | clone_size | d_call | cdr3_nt | cdr3_aa
TRBJ2-7 | TRBV6-6 | many | - | TGTGCCAGCAGTTACTCGGACGGACGATCCTACGAGCAGTACTTC | CASSYSDGRSYEQYF
TRBJ1-2 | TRBV15 | many | - | TGTGCCACCAGCAGAGATTCGGGGTATCGAGGCTACACCTTC | CATSRDSGYRGYTF
TRBJ2-6 | TRBV27 | many | TRBD2 | TGTGCCAGCAGTTTACAAGCGGGAGTAAGCACTGCCGGGGCCAACGTCCTGACTTTC | CASSLQAGVSTAGANVLTF
TRBJ2-7 | TRBV20-1 | - | - | TGCAGCGGGGGAGGACGCCTAGACGAGCAGTACTTC | CSGGGRLDEQYF
TRBJ2-7 | TRBV20-1 | - | - | TGCAGTGCTAGTGTTCGACCCAACGACCTCTACGAGCAGTACTTC | CSASVRPNDLYEQYF
TRBJ2-7 | TRBV20-1 | many | TRBD1 | TGCAGTGCCGGGCCCGACAGGGCGGGCGAGCAGTACTTC | CSAGPDRAGEQYF
TRBJ2-5 | TRBV29-1 | many | - | TGCAGCGTTGCCTCAGGGGGACTAGAGACCCAGTACTTC | CSVASGGLETQYF
TRBJ2-7 | TRBV28 | many | - | TGTGCCAGTCGAAACCCACCAAAGTACGAGCAGTACTTC | CASRNPPKYEQYF
TRBJ2-2 | TRBV12-3/TRBV12-4 | - | - | TGTGTCAGCAGTCCAGCCTACACCGGGGAGCTGTTTTTT | CVSSPAYTGELFF
TRBJ1-2 | TRBV6-6 | - | TRBD1 | TGTGCCAGCAGTTACTCGGGCTACAGGGGGCGCGGCTACACCTTC | CASSYSGYRGRGYTF
TRBJ2-2 | TRBV4-1 | few | - | TGCGCCAGCAGCCGGGAAGCCGGGATGAACACCGGGGAGCTGTTTTTT | CASSREAGMNTGELFF
TRBJ2-7 | TRBV28 | - | TRBD2 | TGTGCCAGCTCACCTCCGAGGGCGGGAGGGCCCCACGAGCAGTACTTC | CASSPPRAGGPHEQYF
TRBJ2-2 | TRBV14 | - | - | TGTGCCAGCAGCCAAGACCCGACAGTTACCGGGGAGCTGTTTTTT | CASSQDPTVTGELFF
TRBJ2-2 | TRBV5-1 | few | - | TGCGCCAGCAGCTTGGTGGGGCGCACCGGGGAGCTGTTTTTT | CASSLVGRTGELFF
TRBJ2-5 | TRBV20-1 | few | - | TGCAGTGCTAGCCGGGACTTCCAAGAGACCCAGTACTTC | CSASRDFQETQYF
TRBJ1-1 | TRBV12-3/TRBV12-4 | - | - | TGTGCCAGCAGTTTACAAGGGTCGAGAGCTGAAGCTTTCTTT | CASSLQGSRAEAFF
TRBJ1-5 | TRBV7-2 | many | - | TGTGCCAGCAGCTACACAACGCAGCCCCAGCATTTT | CASSYTTQPQHF
TRBJ1-1 | TRBV3-1 | many | - | TGTGCCAGCAGCCAAGGGGTAATGGCTGAAGCTTTCTTT | CASSQGVMAEAFF
TRBJ1-2 | TRBV28 | many | - | TGTGCCAGCATAACCGGGGGCTATGGCTACACCTTC | CASITGGYGYTF
TRBJ2-7 | TRBV5-8 | - | - | TGTGCCAGCAGCTCACGGGGGGCCGTCTACGAGCAGTACTTC | CASSSRGAVYEQYF
TRBJ1-6 | TRBV12-3/TRBV12-4 | many | - | TGTGCCAGCAGAGATTTTTTAGGAGAGAATTCACCCCTCCACTTT | CASRDFLGENSPLHF
TRBJ1-1 | TRBV20-1 | - | - | TGCAGTGTTGCAGGCTCTGAAGCTTTCTTT | CSVAGSEAFF
TRBJ1-1 | TRBV4-1 | - | - | TGCGCCAGCAGCCAAAAACATAAGAACACTGAAGCTTTCTTT | CASSQKHKNTEAFF
TRBJ1-6 | TRBV20-1 | few | - | TGCAGTGCCCGGAGGGTGGCCGAAAATTCACCCCTCCACTTT | CSARRVAENSPLHF
TRBJ1-2 | TRBV20-1 | many | - | TGCAGTGCTGCAGCAGTTAACTATGGCTACACCTTC | CSAAAVNYGYTF
TRBJ1-6 | TRBV2 | many | TRBD1 | TGTGCCAGCAGCTCACAGGGGCAGGATAGTTCACCCCTCCACTTT | CASSSQGQDSSPLHF
TRBJ2-3 | TRBV20-1 | few | TRBD2 | TGCAGTGCCATGTGGCCAGGCGGGAGTTCATCGCAGTATTTT | CSAMWPGGSSSQYF
TRBJ2-2 | TRBV20-1 | few | - | TGCAGTGCTAGCCCCCACCGCGGGAACACCGGGGAGCTGTTTTTT | CSASPHRGNTGELFF
TRBJ2-7 | TRBV28 | few | - | TGTGCCAGCAGTTCCGCAAGTACCTACGAGCAGTACTTC | CASSSASTYEQYF
TRBJ1-1 | TRBV3-1 | many | - | TGTGCCAGCAGTGAAACTAACACTGAAGCTTTCTTT | CASSETNTEAFF
TRBJ1-4 | TRBV27 | few | - | TGTGCCAGCAGTTTATCGTTCCCGGCTTCGTTTGGGGAAAAACTGTTTTTT | CASSLSFPASFGEKLFF
TRBJ2-2 | TRBV7-8 | - | - | TGTGCCAGCAGCCCTAGAGGTTTAGGGGTCCGGCTTGGCGGGGAGCTGTTTTTT | CASSPRGLGVRLGGELFF
TRBJ1-1 | TRBV2 | many | - | TGTGCCAGCAGTGGACAGGTTTTGAACACTGAAGCTTTCTTT | CASSGQVLNTEAFF
TRBJ2-4 | TRBV5-4 | - | - | TGTGCCAGCAGCTTGGGGGGCGGTGGAGCCAAAAACATTCAGTACTTC | CASSLGGGGAKNIQYF
TRBJ1-5 | TRBV12-3/TRBV12-4 | few | TRBD1 | TGTGCCAGCAGTCGGGGCCAGGGGGTACTGGGCAATCAGCCCCAGCATTTT | CASSRGQGVLGNQPQHF
TRBJ1-1 | TRBV18 | many | - | TGTGCCAGCTCACCTAATTCCATGAACACTGAAGCTTTCTTT | CASSPNSMNTEAFF
TRBJ2-3 | TRBV7-9 | - | - | TGTGCCAGCAGCTTAACTGGGAGCACAGATACGCAGTATTTT | CASSLTGSTDTQYF
TRBJ2-1 | TRBV28 | few | - | TGTGCCAGCAGTTTTGAGGAACCGCAGTTCTTC | CASSFEEPQFF
TRBJ2-7 | TRBV7-2 | few | TRBD1 | TGTGCCAGCAGCTCCACCCACAGGGGTGCCGAGCAGTACTTC | CASSSTHRGAEQYF
TRBJ2-7 | TRBV28 | many | - | TGTGCCAGCAGGGCAGCAAACGAGCAGTACTTC | CASRAANEQYF
TRBJ2-5 | TRBV5-6 | few | - | TGTGCCAGCAGCTCCCAACAGGAGCTAGAAGAGACCCAGTACTTC | CASSSQQELEETQYF
TRBJ2-2 | TRBV30 | - | - | TGTGCCTGGGGTGTCCTATCCGGGGAGCTGTTTTTT | CAWGVLSGELFF
TRBJ2-7 | TRBV7-2 | - | - | TGTGCCAGCAGCTTACTCCTCGGGGGCGGGGAGCAGTACTTC | CASSLLLGGGEQYF
TRBJ2-7 | TRBV20-1 | - | - | TGCAGTGCTAGAAGAGGTTCCTCCTACGAGCAGTACTTC | CSARRGSSYEQYF
TRBJ2-7 | TRBV28 | many | TRBD1 | TGTGCCAGCAGTTTAGGGGACAGGCTCTCCTACGAGCAGTACTTC | CASSLGDRLSYEQYF
TRBJ1-1 | TRBV19 | - | - | TGTGCCAGTAGTATTGAACTACCAACAAACACTGAAGCTTTCTTT | CASSIELPTNTEAFF